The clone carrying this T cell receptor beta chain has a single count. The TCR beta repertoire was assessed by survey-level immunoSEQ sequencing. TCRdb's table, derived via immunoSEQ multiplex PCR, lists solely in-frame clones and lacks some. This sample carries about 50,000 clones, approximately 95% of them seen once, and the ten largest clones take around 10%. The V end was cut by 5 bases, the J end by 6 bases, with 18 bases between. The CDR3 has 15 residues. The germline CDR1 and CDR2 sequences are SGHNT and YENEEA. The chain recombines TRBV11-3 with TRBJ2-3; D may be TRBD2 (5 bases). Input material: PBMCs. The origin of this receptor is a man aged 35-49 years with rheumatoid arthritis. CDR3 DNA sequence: TGTGCCAGCAGCAAAACCGGGCCCAGCGGCGATACGCAGTATTTT. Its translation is CASSKTGPSGDTQYF.